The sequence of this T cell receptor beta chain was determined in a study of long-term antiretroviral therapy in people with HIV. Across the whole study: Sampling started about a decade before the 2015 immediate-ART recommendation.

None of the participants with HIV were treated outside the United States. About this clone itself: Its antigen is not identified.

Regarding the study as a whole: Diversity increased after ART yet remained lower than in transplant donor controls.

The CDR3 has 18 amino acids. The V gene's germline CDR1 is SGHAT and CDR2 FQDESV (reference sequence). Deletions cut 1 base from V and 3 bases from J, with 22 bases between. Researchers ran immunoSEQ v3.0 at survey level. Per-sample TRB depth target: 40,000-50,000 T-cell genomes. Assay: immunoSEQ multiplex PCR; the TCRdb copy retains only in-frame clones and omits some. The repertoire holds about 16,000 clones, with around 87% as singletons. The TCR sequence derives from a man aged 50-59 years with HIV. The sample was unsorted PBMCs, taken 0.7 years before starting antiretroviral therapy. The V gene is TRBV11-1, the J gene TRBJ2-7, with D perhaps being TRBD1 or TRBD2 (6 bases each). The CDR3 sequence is CASSLGGGSWGEYYEQYF. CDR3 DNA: TGTGCCAGCAGCTTAGGAGGGGGATCCTGGGGGGAATACTACGAGCAGTACTTC.